The 20 T cell receptor beta chains reported below all come from one sample, sequenced in a study of blood T cells in healthy people across ages. Primers used in a second PCR of about 6 to 11 cycles were a sample-barcoded 5' primer and a J-beta primer mix. TCRdb analysed the 5' RACE reads with MiXCR anew, one entry per CDR3 protein. This sample carries around 1,500,000 distinct CDR3 sequences, 28% of them seen once, and the ten largest clones take 6.5% to 8.5%. Sequenced material: blood. These receptor sequences come from a woman in her twenties or thirties in good health.

As regards this clonotype: One end of the junction varies from germline; a read error may be responsible. V gene TRBV3-1 combines with J gene TRBJ2-5; 14 nucleotides align to TRBD2. The CDR3 spans 17 residues. Germline loops: CDR1 LGHDT, CDR2 YNNKEL (reference sequence). The CDR3 nucleotides read TGTGCCGGCAGCGCCGGACTAGCGGGGGGTGGTAAAGAGACCCAGTACTTC. This translates into CAGSAGLAGGGKETQYF.

This clonotype was detected a few times. The chain has TRBV24-1 and TRBJ2-1; no firm D call. The CDR3 is 14 amino acids. Germline V CDR1 and CDR2: KGHDR, SFDVKD. Between the trimmed V and J ends, which lost 0 bases and 9 bases, there was a span of 11 bases. In DNA, the CDR3 is TGTGCCACCAGTGATTTGGATACCCCGAGTGAGCAGTTCTTC. Amino acids: CATSDLDTPSEQFF.

V usage is TRBV14 and J usage is TRBJ1-2, with D unclear. Trimming took 0 bases from V and 6 from J, leaving 14 bases between them. The CDR3 extends over 15 amino acids. Germline lookup yields CDR1 SGHDN and CDR2 FVKESK. The CDR3 loop is CASSQDTGTRDGYTF. In nucleotides, the CDR3 is TGTGCCAGCAGCCAAGATACGGGCACAAGGGATGGCTACACCTTC. Full variable domain (missing parts from reference TRBV14 and TRBJ1-2): EAGVTQFPSHSVIEKGQTVTLRCDPISGHDNLYWYRRVMGKEIKFLLHFVKESKQDESGMPNNRFLAERTGGTYSTLKVQPAELEDSGVYFCASSQDTGTRDGYTFGSGTRLTVV.

Note on this clonotype: A much larger clone differs from this one at a single base, so this may be a read error. The V and J genes are TRBV29-1 and TRBJ1-2, with a possible D match to TRBD1 (6 bases). Germline assignment: CDR1 SQVTM and CDR2 ANQGSEA. The CDR3 runs to 12 residues. The CDR3 loop is CSVKQGNYGFTF. Here the CDR3 DNA reads TGCAGCGTAAAACAGGGAAACTATGGCTTCACCTTC.

The chain is built from TRBV5-6 and TRBJ2-7; D remains ambiguous. CDR3 length: 16 amino acids. V was clipped by 1 base and J by 3 bases, with 17 bases between them. Germline V lookup: CDR1 SGHDT, CDR2 YYEEEE. CDR3 DNA: TGTGCCAGCAGCTTGTCTAGGGTGGCCCCCTACTACGAGCAGTACTTC. It is translated as CASSLSRVAPYYEQYF. Full variable domain (outside the CDR3, taken from reference TRBV5-6 and TRBJ2-7): DAGVTQSPTHLIKTRGQQVTLRCSPKSGHDTVSWYQQALGQGPQFIFQYYEEEERQRGNFPDRFSGHQFPNYSSELNVNALLLGDSALYLCASSLSRVAPYYEQYFGPGTRLTVT.

The J gene is TRBJ1-2, the V gene TRBV7-8, with D hard to call. Between the trimmed V and J ends, which lost 1 base and 4 bases, there was a span of 13 bases. The CDR3 has 15 residues. Germline loops: CDR1 SGHVS, CDR2 FQNEAQ. The CDR3 DNA reads TGTGCCAGCAGCTTAGAGGCAGGTGCCGCCTATGGCTACACCTTC. As protein: CASSLEAGAAYGYTF.

This clonotype was recorded at least ten times. The genes are TRBV5-1 and TRBJ2-1; D not certain. V lost 0 bases to trimming and J lost 0 bases, with 7 bases between them. Germline lookup yields CDR1 SGHRS and CDR2 YFSETQ. CDR3 length equals 15 residues. The CDR3 loop is CASSLVHYSYNEQFF. The CDR3 nucleotides are TGCGCCAGCAGCTTGGTACATTACTCCTACAATGAGCAGTTCTTC.

This clonotype was recorded at least ten times. This chain joins TRBV7-7 and TRBJ2-5, with 8 positions matching TRBD2. Germline values: CDR1 SSHAT, CDR2 FNYEAQ (reference sequence). The CDR3 loop spans 14 amino acids. V was pared by 5 bases and J by 2 bases, with 4 bases of the junction left unmatched. The CDR3 nucleotides read TGTGCCAGCAGCAGCGGGAGTCAGCAAGAGACCCAGTACTTC. Translation gives CASSSGSQQETQYF.

The J gene is TRBJ2-7, the V gene TRBV11-2; D unclear. V was pared by 5 bases and J by 0 bases, with 14 bases between. CDR1 SGHAT and CDR2 FQNNGV come from the germline V gene. CDR3 length: 15 amino acids. This CDR3 is CASSPGQLYSYEQYF. Written as DNA, the CDR3 is TGTGCCAGCAGCCCCGGGCAGCTCTACTCCTACGAGCAGTACTTC.

This clonotype has just a few counts. This rearrangement joins TRBV7-2 to TRBJ1-1; D gene unclear. Germline lookup yields CDR1 SGHTA and CDR2 FQGNSA. This CDR3 has 15 residues. Trimming took off 4 bases at V and 1 base at J, with 13 bases between the two ends. CDR3 protein: CASSSIGRRNTEAFF. In DNA, the CDR3 is TGTGCCAGCAGCTCGATAGGACGTAGGAACACTGAAGCTTTCTTT.

This clonotype was observed a handful of times. The rearrangement links TRBV12-3 or TRBV12-4 to TRBJ2-5; D might be TRBD1 (6 bases). The V and J ends lost 5 bases and 5 bases respectively, with 15 bases between them. The CDR3 consists of 14 residues. CDR3 region: CASSRIGGVETQYF. In DNA form, the CDR3 reads TGTGCCAGCAGTCGGATAGGGGGAGTCGAGACCCAGTACTTC.

The chain joins TRBV20-1 to TRBJ2-5; no reliable D call. Near its end, the DNA agrees better with TRBJ2-7, so the J call may be wrong. The CDR3 consists of 13 residues. Germline V gene data show CDR1 as DFQATT and CDR2 as SNEGSKA (reference sequence). The DNA for the CDR3 is TGCAGTGCTAGAGATTTCGCCGCAGGCGAGCAGTACTTC. It codes for CSARDFAAGEQYF.

The gene calls are TRBV20-1 and TRBJ2-7; D gene uncertain. This CDR3 region has 13 residues. Deletions cut 3 bases from V and 7 bases from J, with 16 bases between. Germline CDR1 is DFQATT and CDR2 is SNEGSKA (reference sequence). CDR3 loop: CSASRLAPPEQYF. Here the CDR3 DNA reads TGCAGTGCTAGTAGGTTGGCTCCCCCGGAGCAGTACTTC.

The chain is built from TRBV7-2 and TRBJ2-1, with a possible D match to TRBD1 (6 bases). Trimming shortened V by 5 bases and J by 9 bases, and 14 bases separated the two germline ends. The germline CDR1 and CDR2 sequences are SGHTA and FQGNSA. The CDR3 is 13 residues long. CDR3 coding DNA: TGTGCCAGCAGCCCCGGACAGAAAGGTGAGCAGTTCTTC. Amino acids: CASSPGQKGEQFF.

This clonotype was seen many times. The CDR3 DNA reads as TGCAGCGACAGGGGCCGGGGTGGTGGCTACACCTTC. Translated, it gives CSDRGRGGGYTF. The gene calls are TRBV29-1 and TRBJ1-2, with 7 nucleotides matching TRBD1. The CDR3 extends over 12 amino acids. The V and J ends lost 7 bases and 7 bases, in that order; junction bases with no gene match: 9. Germline V gives CDR1 SQVTM, CDR2 ANQGSEA.

The table lists this clonotype with a few counts. CDR3: CSGRTGVHTEAFF. The CDR3 region has the DNA TGCAGCGGAAGGACAGGGGTTCACACTGAAGCTTTCTTT. The V gene is TRBV29-1, the J gene TRBJ1-1; the match to TRBD1 covers 9 bases. Per the germline V gene, CDR1 is SQVTM and CDR2 is ANQGSEA. This CDR3 has 13 amino acids. V lost 7 bases to trimming and J lost 3 bases; unmatched junction nucleotides: 6.

This clonotype was counted between two and nine times. The gene calls are TRBV12-3 or TRBV12-4 and TRBJ2-7; 9 nucleotides align to TRBD2. Germline trimming cut 6 bases from V and 3 bases from J; bases unmatched to any gene: 9. CDR3 size: 15 residues. The CDR3 DNA reads TGTGCCAGCAGCCCTGTAGCGGGGGCATTCTACGAGCAGTACTTC. This gives the protein CASSPVAGAFYEQYF.

CDR3 in amino acids: CSAGGLRGQSYEQYF. CDR3 nucleotides: TGCAGTGCTGGCGGCCTACGGGGCCAGTCCTACGAGCAGTACTTC. J is TRBJ2-7 and V is TRBV20-1, with D perhaps given as TRBD1 or TRBD2 (5 bases each). The germline V and J ends were trimmed by 5 bases and 1 base, with 18 bases remaining between them. The CDR3 consists of 15 residues. Germline V gives CDR1 DFQATT, CDR2 SNEGSKA (reference sequence).

The chain couples TRBV10-1 to TRBJ2-1, with D perhaps TRBD1 (6 bases). The V and J ends lost 0 bases and 10 bases respectively, with 10 bases between them. CDR1 and CDR2 (germline): WNHNN, SYGVQD (reference sequence). This CDR3 region has 13 residues. CDR3 sequence (DNA): TGCGCCAGCAGTGAGTCGGGGGCCCGGGAGCAGTTCTTC. The encoded protein is CASSESGAREQFF.

This clonotype was detected only a few times. The V gene is TRBV7-2, the J gene TRBJ2-1; 16 bases map to TRBD2. CDR1 is SGHTA and CDR2 is FQGNSA in the germline V gene. This CDR3 region has 19 residues. J lost 8 bases, V lost 5 bases, and 15 bases had no gene match. The CDR3 DNA reads TGTGCCAGCAGCCCGACTCGCCCGGGACTAGCGGGAGGGTATCATGAGCAGTTCTTC. Encoded protein: CASSPTRPGLAGGYHEQFF.